This entry lists 10 T cell receptor beta chains sequenced from one sample in a study of T cell repertoires in cytomegalovirus infection. No antigen has been identified for these receptors. Via MiXCR, TCRdb re-called the reads, giving one row per CDR3 protein. The data show about 330,000 distinct CDR3 sequences, about 35% seen once. The material sequenced was cultured PBMCs, taken from culture after CMV antigen stimulation. These receptors came from a human donor in good health (CMV status not recorded). Some clones in this sample may be carry-over from other donors' samples.

This clonotype was detected a few times. The junction and the germline gene differ at one end; a read error may be behind it. V usage is TRBV19 and J usage is TRBJ2-7, with 9 bases that match TRBD2. The CDR3 spans 14 residues. Germline CDR1 reads LNHDA; CDR2 reads SQIVND (reference sequence). The CDR3 region has the DNA TGTGCCAGTAGGATAGCGGGAGAGGCCTACGAGCAGTACTTC. As protein: CASRIAGEAYEQYF.

This clonotype was counted between two and nine times. CDR3 residues: CATTDNTDTQYF. DNA for the CDR3: TGTGCCACCACTGACAACACAGATACGCAGTATTTT. The V and J genes are TRBV6-2 or TRBV6-3 and TRBJ2-3; D is unresolved. Germline CDR1 MNHEY, CDR2 SVGEGT. Trimming pared 10 bases from V and 2 bases from J, leaving 10 bases between. CDR3 length equals 12 residues.

V and J are TRBV14 and TRBJ2-2; TRBD1 is a possible D gene (5 bases). The CDR3 length is 15 residues. Germline values: CDR1 SGHDN, CDR2 FVKESK. The V end lost 1 base, the J end lost 4 bases, and 10 bases lay between the germline ends. Here the CDR3 DNA reads TGTGCCAGCAGCCAAGGACAGTGGTCCACCGGGGAGCTGTTTTTT. Translation: CASSQGQWSTGELFF.

The rearrangement joins TRBV12-3 or TRBV12-4 to TRBJ1-1; 8 bases line up with TRBD1. The CDR3 sequence is 14 residues long. The V segment lost 2 bases and the J segment 10 bases; nucleotides outside the gene matches: 9. In DNA, the CDR3 is TGTGCCAGCAGTTTATCCCAGGGGGCCATGGTAGCTTTCTTT. Translation gives CASSLSQGAMVAFF.

This clonotype was seen a few times. The gene calls are TRBV5-1 and TRBJ2-1; D uncertain. The CDR3 extends over 13 amino acids. The V gene lost 1 base and the J gene lost 5 bases, with 7 bases spanning the gap. Germline assignment: CDR1 SGHRS and CDR2 YFSETQ. The CDR3 nucleotides are TGCGCCAGCAGCTTGATACGCAACAATGAGCAGTTCTTC. Translated, it gives CASSLIRNNEQFF.

The chain recombines TRBV6-2 or TRBV6-3 with TRBJ2-7, with D unresolved. Per the germline V gene, CDR1 is MNHEY and CDR2 is SVGEGT. The CDR3 totals 9 residues. V shed 2 bases and J shed 12 bases, with 5 bases lying between them. For the CDR3, the DNA is TGTGCCAGCAGTTACCCCTGGTACTTC. It specifies CASSYPWYF.

The CDR3 DNA is TGTGCCAGCACATCGGCAGGGACCATATGGGGCTACACCTTC. Translation gives CASTSAGTIWGYTF. The V and J genes are TRBV6-5 and TRBJ1-2; D is possibly TRBD1 (5 bases). The V and J ends lost 7 bases and 8 bases respectively, with 20 bases between them. The germline CDR1 and CDR2 sequences are MNHEY and SVGAGI. CDR3 length equals 14 residues.

The rearrangement links TRBV7-2 to TRBJ2-1; D possibly corresponds to TRBD2 (5 bases). V shed 4 bases and J shed 0 bases, with 13 bases lying between them. This CDR3 spans 16 amino acids. From germline, CDR1 is SGHTA and CDR2 FQGNSA. CDR3 sequence (DNA): TGTGCCAGCAGCTCCCTGCCGGGGAGCTCCTACAATGAGCAGTTCTTC. It codes for CASSSLPGSSYNEQFF.

The chain joins TRBV5-1 to TRBJ1-1; D is uncertain. The ends were cut back, 2 bases at V and 5 bases at J, with 22 bases in the middle. The CDR3 contains 17 residues. The germline gives CDR1 SGHRS, CDR2 YFSETQ. CDR3 bases: TGCGCCAGCAGCTTCGCTAAACTCCAGGATGGTTGGACTGAAGCTTTCTTT. Its protein is CASSFAKLQDGWTEAFF.

The chain joins TRBV7-2 to TRBJ2-7, with 7 bases that match TRBD2. The CDR3 is made up of 16 amino acids. The V segment lost 5 bases and the J segment 0 bases; nucleotides outside the gene matches: 10. CDR1 SGHTA and CDR2 FQGNSA come from the germline V gene. CDR3 region: CASSPRAGAPSYEQYV. The CDR3 coding sequence is TGTGCCAGCAGCCCACGGGCGGGAGCGCCCTCCTACGAGCAGTACGTC.